The 25 T cell receptor beta chains below all came from one sample that was sequenced in a study of OX40 agonist ivuxolimab in advanced cancers. Method: immunoSEQ multiplex PCR; TCRdb's copy keeps in-frame clones and lacks some. The sample lists approximately 70,000 clones; roughly 83% were seen once. The source was CD4+ or CD8+ T cells sorted from blood, collected in a trial of the OX40 agonist ivuxolimab. The receptors stem from an adult with an advanced solid tumor such as melanoma, head and neck, liver or kidney cancer.

This sequence joins TRBV11-2 and TRBJ2-7; D is ambiguous. The CDR3 is made up of 12 amino acids. Between the trimmed V and J ends, which lost 5 bases and 9 bases, there was a span of 14 bases. In germline, CDR1 is SGHAT, CDR2 FQNNGV. The DNA for the CDR3 is TGTGCCAGCAGCCCCCGCCGGCTGGGGCAGTACTTC. Protein product: CASSPRRLGQYF.

The rearrangement uses TRBV4-1 and TRBJ2-3; TRBD2 is a possible D gene (6 bases). Germline assignment: CDR1 MGHRA and CDR2 YSYEKL. CDR3 length: 15 amino acids. V lost 6 bases and J lost 4, with 17 bases in between. CDR3 nucleotide sequence: TGCGCCAGCAGTTATGGGACTTTCCCTTCAGATACGCAGTATTTT. Its protein product is CASSYGTFPSDTQYF.

J is TRBJ2-1 and V is TRBV27; 9 bases are shared with TRBD2. The CDR3 runs to 15 residues. Germline CDR1 is MNHEY and CDR2 is SMNVEV (reference sequence). The V gene end was trimmed by 2 bases and the J gene end by 4 bases; junction bases not matched to a gene: 3. The CDR3 sequence: CASSLSSGGYNEQFF. The CDR3 DNA follows: TGTGCCAGCAGTTTAAGTAGCGGGGGTTACAATGAGCAGTTCTTC.

The rearrangement links TRBV9 to TRBJ2-2; D is perhaps TRBD2 (6 bases). Germline loops: CDR1 SGDLS, CDR2 YYNGEE. Deletions cut 5 bases from V and 0 bases from J, with 11 bases between. This CDR3 contains 15 residues. CDR3 loop: CASRGSGANTGELFF. The CDR3 DNA reads TGTGCCAGCAGGGGATCGGGAGCGAACACCGGGGAGCTGTTTTTT.

The chain carries TRBV7-2 and TRBJ2-3; 14 positions agree with TRBD2. The CDR3 has 18 residues. Trimming at V came to 5 bases and at J to 1 base, leaving 8 bases not matched to a gene. Germline V gene lookup returns CDR1 SGHTA and CDR2 FQGNSA. The CDR3 DNA follows: TGTGCCAGCAGCATCGGACTAGCGGGAGGTTCGGGCACAGATACGCAGTATTTT. Protein sequence: CASSIGLAGGSGTDTQYF.

The V and J genes are TRBV5-1 and TRBJ2-7; 9 nucleotides align to TRBD2. There are 15 residues in the CDR3. V trimming: 0 bases; J trimming: 5 bases; junction bases outside the gene matches: 6. Germline assignment: CDR1 SGHRS and CDR2 YFSETQ. The CDR3 loop is CASSLAASGNHEQYF. The CDR3 DNA reads TGCGCCAGCAGCTTGGCCGCTAGCGGGAACCACGAGCAGTACTTC.

V gene TRBV5-4 combines with J gene TRBJ1-4; D may be TRBD1 (6 bases). V lost 2 bases to trimming and J lost 5 bases, with 13 bases between them. Germline V gene lookup returns CDR1 SGHNT and CDR2 YYREEE (reference sequence). The CDR3 has 15 amino acids. The CDR3 is CASSLVGAGNEKLFF. The CDR3 coding sequence is TGTGCCAGCAGCTTAGTGGGGGCCGGGAATGAAAAACTGTTTTTT.

The chain links TRBV7-3 to TRBJ1-5; 7 bases are shared with TRBD1. With 6 bases clipped from V and 6 bases from J, the junction kept 5 bases outside the gene matches. Germline CDR1 reads SGHTA; CDR2 reads FQGTGA. The CDR3 covers 13 residues. Written as DNA, the CDR3 is TGTGCCAGCAGACCACAGGGGTGTCAGCCCCAGCATTTT. It encodes CASRPQGCQPQHF.

The V and J genes are TRBV15 and TRBJ1-2; no clear D gene. Trimming left V 0 bases short and J 3 bases short, with 14 bases between. CDR1 and CDR2 (germline): LNHNV, YYDKDF (reference sequence). The CDR3 extends over 16 amino acids. The CDR3: CATSRDQSWSDYGYTF. The CDR3 DNA reads as TGTGCCACCAGCAGAGATCAATCCTGGTCAGACTATGGCTACACCTTC.

This clone was found a few times. This chain joins TRBV4-2 and TRBJ2-3; the D is unclear. V was shortened by 4 bases and J by 5 bases, with 10 bases between the two germline ends. The CDR3 consists of 13 residues. Looked up from germline, CDR1 is LGHNA and CDR2 is YNFKEQ. This chain's CDR3 is CASSPREIDTQYF. DNA of the CDR3: TGTGCCAGCAGCCCCCGAGAAATAGATACGCAGTATTTT.

The chain recombines TRBV7-8 with TRBJ2-7; perhaps TRBD1 as D (5 bases). CDR3 length: 12 amino acids. Germline V gives CDR1 SGHVS, CDR2 FQNEAQ. V was pared by 5 bases and J by 3 bases, with 8 bases between. The CDR3 reads CASSIDSYEQYF. The DNA for the CDR3 is TGTGCCAGCAGCATAGACAGCTACGAGCAGTACTTC.

The chain combines TRBV27 with TRBJ1-2; 7 bases line up with TRBD1. J lost 4 bases, V lost 2 bases, and 4 bases had no gene match. Germline V lookup: CDR1 MNHEY, CDR2 SMNVEV (reference sequence). The CDR3 is 14 amino acids. The CDR3 region has the DNA TGTGCCAGCAGTTTAAATAGGGACAGCTATGGCTACACCTTC. It specifies CASSLNRDSYGYTF.

In this sample, this clone turned up once. The chain joins TRBV30 to TRBJ2-2; D is unresolved. Germline CDR1 GTSNPN, CDR2 SVGIG (reference sequence). The CDR3 is made up of 13 amino acids. Between the trimmed V and J ends, which lost 4 bases and 2 bases, there was a span of 8 bases. The CDR3 reads CAWTRQNTGELFF. CDR3 DNA: TGTGCCTGGACTAGACAAAACACCGGGGAGCTGTTTTTT.

This sequence joins TRBV7-2 and TRBJ1-2, with D perhaps matching TRBD1 (5 bases). Trimming shortened V by 3 bases and J by 2 bases, and 7 bases separated the two germline ends. CDR3 length equals 13 residues. Germline V gene lookup returns CDR1 SGHTA and CDR2 FQGNSA. The CDR3 sequence: CASSLTANYGYTF. In DNA form, the CDR3 reads TGTGCCAGCAGCTTGACAGCGAACTATGGCTACACCTTC.

CDR3 bases: TGTGCCAGCAGGAGACCGGCAGGCCCCTACGAGCAGTACTTC. Translated, it gives CASRRPAGPYEQYF. The rearrangement links TRBV6-5 to TRBJ2-7, with D uncertain. With 6 bases removed from V and 2 bases from J, the gap between germline ends came to 14 bases. The CDR3 covers 14 residues. The V gene's germline CDR1 is MNHEY and CDR2 SVGAGI.

The CDR3, as DNA: TGTGCCTGGGCTGACAGGGCCTTTGGCTACACCTTC. Translating gives CAWADRAFGYTF. The chain combines TRBV30 with TRBJ1-2; TRBD1 matches at 7 bases. The germline CDR1 and CDR2 sequences are GTSNPN and SVGIG (reference sequence). Germline trimming cut 5 bases from V and 7 bases from J; bases unmatched to any gene: 7. The CDR3 runs 12 residues.

The chain is built from TRBV13 and TRBJ2-7; 9 bases match TRBD2. CDR1 is PRHDT and CDR2 is FYEKMQ in the germline V gene (reference sequence). The CDR3 covers 15 residues. Germline trimming cut 2 bases from V and 0 bases from J; bases unmatched to any gene: 2. CDR3: CASSLRGGGSYEQYF. The CDR3 coding sequence is TGTGCCAGCAGCTTACGCGGGGGGGGCTCCTACGAGCAGTACTTC.

The chain carries TRBV13 and TRBJ1-2, with a weak D call TRBD1 (6 bases). The ends were cut back, 7 bases at V and 3 bases at J, with 15 bases in the middle. The CDR3 is 14 residues long. Germline V gene data show CDR1 as PRHDT and CDR2 as FYEKMQ (reference sequence). The CDR3 protein is CASNIRTVYYGYTF. CDR3 nucleotides: TGTGCCAGCAACATCCGGACAGTATACTATGGCTACACCTTC. Full variable domain (rest looked up from reference TRBV13 and TRBJ1-2): AAGVIQSPRHLIKEKRETATLKCYPIPRHDTVYWYQQGPGQDPQFLISFYEKMQSDKGSIPDRFSAQQFSDYHSELNMSSLELGDSALYFCASNIRTVYYGYTFGSGTRLTVV.

V usage is TRBV5-5 and J usage is TRBJ2-7, with TRBD1 matching over 8 bases. With V trimmed by 2 bases and J by 7 bases, 2 bases remained unmatched. Germline CDR1 and CDR2: SGHKS and YYEKEE (reference sequence). The CDR3 sequence is 12 residues long. The CDR3 here is CASSLRDREQYF. The CDR3 nucleotides are TGTGCCAGCAGCTTAAGGGACAGGGAGCAGTACTTC.

The V gene is TRBV10-1, the J gene TRBJ1-4, with D uncertain. The CDR3 is 15 residues long. Germline V CDR1 and CDR2: WNHNN, SYGVQD (reference sequence). Trimming took 9 bases from V and 8 from J, leaving 22 bases between them. CDR3 sequence (DNA): TGCGCCAGATATCAAGTCCAACTAGTAGGGGAAAAACTGTTTTTT. As protein: CARYQVQLVGEKLFF.

V usage is TRBV25-1 and J usage is TRBJ2-3; 11 bases map to TRBD1. V trimming: 4 bases; J trimming: 4 bases; junction bases outside the gene matches: 7. The CDR3 is made up of 16 amino acids. In germline, CDR1 is MGHDK, CDR2 SYGVNS. In DNA, the CDR3 is TGTGCCAGCAGTGGACACTGGACAGGGGGCCCAGATACGCAGTATTTT. The encoded protein is CASSGHWTGGPDTQYF.

The chain couples TRBV9 to TRBJ2-1; the match to TRBD2 covers 7 bases. CDR3 length: 17 residues. V shed 0 bases and J 1 base; nucleotides not matched to a gene: 7. The germline CDR1 and CDR2 sequences are SGDLS and YYNGEE. For the CDR3, the DNA is TGTGCCAGCAGCGTAGTGCCCGGGACTAAGTCCTACAATGAGCAGTTCTTC. Translation: CASSVVPGTKSYNEQFF.

This sequence joins TRBV7-9 and TRBJ1-5; 9 bases map to TRBD1. This CDR3 is built from 15 residues. J lost 4 bases, V lost 5 bases, and 6 bases had no gene match. Germline lookup yields CDR1 SEHNR and CDR2 FQNEAQ (reference sequence). In nucleotides, the CDR3 is TGTGCCAGCAGCACCGGGACAGGGACAAATCAGCCCCAGCATTTT. Its translation: CASSTGTGTNQPQHF.

This clone has more than one count but fewer than ten. The CDR3 DNA sequence: TGTGCCAGCAGGGAAACAGGGGCAAACACCATATATTTT. Translating gives CASRETGANTIYF. This chain links TRBV2 with TRBJ1-3, with 7 bases matching TRBD1. This CDR3 is built from 13 residues. V shed 6 bases and J 6 bases; nucleotides not matched to a gene: 5. The germline CDR1 and CDR2 sequences are SNHLY and FYNNEI.

The chain recombines TRBV6-6 with TRBJ1-5, with a weak D call TRBD1 (6 bases). Germline V lookup: CDR1 MNHNY, CDR2 SVGAGI (reference sequence). CDR3 length equals 14 residues. Trimming stripped 6 bases from V and 7 bases from J, with 16 bases between. CDR3 loop: CASRPTGNGQPQHF. The CDR3 nucleotides read TGTGCCAGCAGACCCACAGGGAATGGCCAGCCCCAGCATTTT.